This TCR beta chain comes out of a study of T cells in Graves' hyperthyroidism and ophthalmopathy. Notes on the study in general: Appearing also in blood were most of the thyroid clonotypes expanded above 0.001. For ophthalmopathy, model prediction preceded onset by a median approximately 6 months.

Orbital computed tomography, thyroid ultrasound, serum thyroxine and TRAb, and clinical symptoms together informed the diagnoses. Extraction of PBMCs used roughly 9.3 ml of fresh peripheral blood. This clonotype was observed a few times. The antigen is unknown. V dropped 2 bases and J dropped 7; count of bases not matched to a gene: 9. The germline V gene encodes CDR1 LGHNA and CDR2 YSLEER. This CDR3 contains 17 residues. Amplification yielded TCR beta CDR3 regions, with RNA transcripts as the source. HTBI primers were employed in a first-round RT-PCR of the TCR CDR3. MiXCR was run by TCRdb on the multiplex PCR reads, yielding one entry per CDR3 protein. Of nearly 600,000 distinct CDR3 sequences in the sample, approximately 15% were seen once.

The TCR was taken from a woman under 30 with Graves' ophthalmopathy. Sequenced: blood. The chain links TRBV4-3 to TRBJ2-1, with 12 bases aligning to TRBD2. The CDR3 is CASSQNPGLAGRNEQFF. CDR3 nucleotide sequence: TGCGCCAGCAGCCAAAACCCAGGACTAGCGGGAAGAAATGAGCAGTTCTTC.